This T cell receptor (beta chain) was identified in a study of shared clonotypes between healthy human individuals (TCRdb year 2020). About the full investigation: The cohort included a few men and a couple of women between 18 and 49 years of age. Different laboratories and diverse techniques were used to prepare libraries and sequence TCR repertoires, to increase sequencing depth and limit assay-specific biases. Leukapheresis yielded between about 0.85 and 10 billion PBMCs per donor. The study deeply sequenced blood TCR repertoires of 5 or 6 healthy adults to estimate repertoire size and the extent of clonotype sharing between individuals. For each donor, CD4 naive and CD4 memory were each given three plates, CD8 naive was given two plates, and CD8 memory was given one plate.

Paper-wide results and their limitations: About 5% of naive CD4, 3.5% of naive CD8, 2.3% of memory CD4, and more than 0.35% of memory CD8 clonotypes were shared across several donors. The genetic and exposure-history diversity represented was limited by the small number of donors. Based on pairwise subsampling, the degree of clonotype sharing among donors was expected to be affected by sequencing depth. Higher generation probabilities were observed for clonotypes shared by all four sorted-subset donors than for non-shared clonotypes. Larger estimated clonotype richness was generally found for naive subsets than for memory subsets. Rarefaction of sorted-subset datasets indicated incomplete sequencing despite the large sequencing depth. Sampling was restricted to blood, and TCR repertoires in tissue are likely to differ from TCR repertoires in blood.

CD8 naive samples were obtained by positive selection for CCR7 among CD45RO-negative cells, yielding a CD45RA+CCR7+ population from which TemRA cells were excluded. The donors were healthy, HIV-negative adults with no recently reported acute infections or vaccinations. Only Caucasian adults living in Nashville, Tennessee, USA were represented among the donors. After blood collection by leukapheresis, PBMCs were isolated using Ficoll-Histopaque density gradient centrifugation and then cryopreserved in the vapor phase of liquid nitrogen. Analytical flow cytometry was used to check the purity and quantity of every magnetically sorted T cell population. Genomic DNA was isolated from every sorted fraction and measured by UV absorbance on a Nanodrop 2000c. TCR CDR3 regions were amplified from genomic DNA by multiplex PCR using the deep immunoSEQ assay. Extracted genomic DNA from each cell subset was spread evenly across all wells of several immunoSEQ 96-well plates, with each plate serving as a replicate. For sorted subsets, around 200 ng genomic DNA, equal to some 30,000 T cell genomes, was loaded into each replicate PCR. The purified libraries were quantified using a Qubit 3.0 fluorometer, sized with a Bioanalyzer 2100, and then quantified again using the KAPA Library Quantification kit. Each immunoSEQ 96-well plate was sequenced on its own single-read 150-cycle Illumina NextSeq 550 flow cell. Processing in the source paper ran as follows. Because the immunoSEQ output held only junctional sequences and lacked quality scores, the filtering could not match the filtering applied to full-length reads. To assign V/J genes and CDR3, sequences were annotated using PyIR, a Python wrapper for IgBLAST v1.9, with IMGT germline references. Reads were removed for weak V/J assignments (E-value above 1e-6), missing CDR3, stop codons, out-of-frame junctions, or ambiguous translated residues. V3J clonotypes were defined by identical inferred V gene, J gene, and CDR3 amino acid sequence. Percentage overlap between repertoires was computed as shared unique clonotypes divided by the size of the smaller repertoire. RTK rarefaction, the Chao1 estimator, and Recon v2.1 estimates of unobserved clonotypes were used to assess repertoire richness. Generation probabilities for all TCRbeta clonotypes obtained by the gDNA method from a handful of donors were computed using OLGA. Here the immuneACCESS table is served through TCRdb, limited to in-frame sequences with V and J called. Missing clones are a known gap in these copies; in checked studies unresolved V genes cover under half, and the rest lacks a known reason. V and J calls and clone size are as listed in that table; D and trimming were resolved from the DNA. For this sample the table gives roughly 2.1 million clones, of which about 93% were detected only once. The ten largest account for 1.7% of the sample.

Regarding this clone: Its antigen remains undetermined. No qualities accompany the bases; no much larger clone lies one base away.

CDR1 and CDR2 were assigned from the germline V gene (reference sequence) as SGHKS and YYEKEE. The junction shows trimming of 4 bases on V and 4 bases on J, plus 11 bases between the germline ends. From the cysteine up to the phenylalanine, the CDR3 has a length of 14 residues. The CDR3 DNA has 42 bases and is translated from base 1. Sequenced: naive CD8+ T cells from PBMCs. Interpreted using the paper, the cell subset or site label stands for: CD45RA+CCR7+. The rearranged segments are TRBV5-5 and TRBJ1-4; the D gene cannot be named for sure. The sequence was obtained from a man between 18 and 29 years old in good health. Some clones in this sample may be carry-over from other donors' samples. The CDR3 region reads CASSTPRVNEKLFF. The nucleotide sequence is TGTGCCAGCAGCACCCCGAGGGTTAATGAAAAACTGTTTTTT.